The entry that follows covers one T cell receptor (beta chain) sequence. This sample was taken from a study of blood T cell repertoires in COVID-19. Study-wide background: Samples taken during acute and convalescent COVID-19 were collected in the United States, Italy and Spain.

Germline-derived CDR1 and CDR2 are SEHNR and FQNEAQ (reference sequence). The ends lost 3 bases at V and 8 bases at J; junction bases unmatched: 10. There are 14 residues in the CDR3. Per the study methods: Estimates of nucleated cell counts were drawn from the amplification of reference gene primers. The repertoire was sequenced with immunoSEQ multiplex PCR; TCRdb's copy has only in-frame clones and lacks some. For V, J and clone size, that table is used; D and trimming come from the DNA. The sample lists some 150,000 clones, about 91% occurring once. The sample was peripheral blood. V gene TRBV7-9 combines with J gene TRBJ2-7, with TRBD1 matching over 7 bases. The TCR comes from a woman aged 55-69 years who had recovered from COVID-19. The CDR3 spells CASSLGQSTRKQYF. The CDR3 nucleotides read TGTGCCAGCAGCTTGGGACAGTCTACGAGGAAGCAGTACTTC. Looking up the rest from reference TRBV7-9 and TRBJ2-7 gives the full variable domain: DTGVSQNPRHKITKRGQNVTFRCDPISEHNRLYWYRQTLGQGPEFLTYFQNEAQLEKSRLLSDRFSAERPKGSFSTLEIQRTEQGDSAMYLCASSLGQSTRKQYFGPGTRLTVT.